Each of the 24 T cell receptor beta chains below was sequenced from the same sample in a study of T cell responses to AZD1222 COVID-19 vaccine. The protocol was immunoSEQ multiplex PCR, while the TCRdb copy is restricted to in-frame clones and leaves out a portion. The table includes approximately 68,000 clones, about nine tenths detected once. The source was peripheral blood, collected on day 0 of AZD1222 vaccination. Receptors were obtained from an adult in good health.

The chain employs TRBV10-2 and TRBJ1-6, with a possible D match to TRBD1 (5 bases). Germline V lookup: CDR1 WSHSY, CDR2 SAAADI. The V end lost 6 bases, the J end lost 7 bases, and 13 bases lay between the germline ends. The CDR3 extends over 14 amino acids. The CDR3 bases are TGCGCCAGCAGGGGTCGGGGCGGAAATTCACCCCTCCACTTT. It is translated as CASRGRGGNSPLHF.

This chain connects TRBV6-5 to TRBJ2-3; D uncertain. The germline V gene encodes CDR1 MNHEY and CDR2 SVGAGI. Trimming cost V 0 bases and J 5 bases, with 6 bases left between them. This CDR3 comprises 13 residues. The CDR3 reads CASSYSDLDTQYF. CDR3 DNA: TGTGCCAGCAGTTACTCCGACCTAGATACGCAGTATTTT.

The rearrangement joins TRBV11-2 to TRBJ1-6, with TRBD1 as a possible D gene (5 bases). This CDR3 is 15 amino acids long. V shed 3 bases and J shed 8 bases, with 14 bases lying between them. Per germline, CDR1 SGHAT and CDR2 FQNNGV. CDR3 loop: CASSLGDVEDSPLHF. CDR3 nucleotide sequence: TGTGCCAGCAGCTTGGGGGACGTTGAGGATTCACCCCTCCACTTT.

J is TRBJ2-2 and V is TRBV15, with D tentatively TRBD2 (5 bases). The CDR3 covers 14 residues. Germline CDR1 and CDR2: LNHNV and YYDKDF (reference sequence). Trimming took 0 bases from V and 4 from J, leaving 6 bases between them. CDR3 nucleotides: TGTGCCACCAGCAGAGATACTAGCACCGGGGAGCTGTTTTTT. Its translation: CATSRDTSTGELFF.

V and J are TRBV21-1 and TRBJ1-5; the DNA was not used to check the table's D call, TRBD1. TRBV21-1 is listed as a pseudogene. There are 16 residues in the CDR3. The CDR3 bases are TGTGCCAGCACCTTAGACAGGGGGGGGCCCAATCAGCCCCAGCATTTT. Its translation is CASTLDRGGPNQPQHF.

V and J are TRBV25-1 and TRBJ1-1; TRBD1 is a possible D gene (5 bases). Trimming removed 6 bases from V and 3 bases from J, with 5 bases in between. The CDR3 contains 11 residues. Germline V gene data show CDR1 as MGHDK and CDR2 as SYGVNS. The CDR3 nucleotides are TGTGCCAGCAGGGGGGACACTGAAGCTTTCTTT. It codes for CASRGDTEAFF. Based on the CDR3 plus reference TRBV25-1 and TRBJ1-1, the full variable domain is EADIYQTPRYLVIGTGKKITLECSQTMGHDKMYWYQQDPGMELHLIHYSYGVNSTEKGDLSSESTVSRIRTEHFPLTLESARPSHTSQYLCASRGDTEAFFGQGTRLTVV.

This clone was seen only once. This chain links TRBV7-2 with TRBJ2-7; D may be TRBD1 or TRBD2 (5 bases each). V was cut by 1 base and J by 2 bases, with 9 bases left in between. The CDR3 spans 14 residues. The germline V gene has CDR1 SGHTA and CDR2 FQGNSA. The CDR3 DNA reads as TGTGCCAGCAGCTTAGATTCGGGGCCCTACGAGCAGTACTTC. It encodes CASSLDSGPYEQYF.

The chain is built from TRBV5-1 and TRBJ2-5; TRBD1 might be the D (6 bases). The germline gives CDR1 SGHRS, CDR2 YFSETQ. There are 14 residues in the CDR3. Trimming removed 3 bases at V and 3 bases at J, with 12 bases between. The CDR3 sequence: CASSSLTGEETQYF. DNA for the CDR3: TGCGCCAGCAGCTCGTTGACAGGAGAAGAGACCCAGTACTTC.

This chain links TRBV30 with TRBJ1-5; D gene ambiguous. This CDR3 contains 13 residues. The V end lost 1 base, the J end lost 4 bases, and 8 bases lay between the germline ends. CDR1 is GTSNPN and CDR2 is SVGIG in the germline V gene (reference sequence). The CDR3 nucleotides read TGTGCCTGGAGTGCCGACCTTAATCAGCCCCAGCATTTT. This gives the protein CAWSADLNQPQHF. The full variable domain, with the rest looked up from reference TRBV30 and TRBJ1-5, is SQTIHQWPATLVQPVGSPLSLECTVEGTSNPNLYWYRQAAGRGLQLLFYSVGIGQISSEVPQNLSASRPQDRQFILSSKKLLLSDSGFYLCAWSADLNQPQHFGDGTRLSIL.

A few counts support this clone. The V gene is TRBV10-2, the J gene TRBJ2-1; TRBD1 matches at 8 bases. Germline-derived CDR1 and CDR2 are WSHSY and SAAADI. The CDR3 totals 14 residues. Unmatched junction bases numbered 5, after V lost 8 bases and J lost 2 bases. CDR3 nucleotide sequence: TGCGCCAGCGCCGGGACAGGCCCCTACAATGAGCAGTTCTTC. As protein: CASAGTGPYNEQFF.

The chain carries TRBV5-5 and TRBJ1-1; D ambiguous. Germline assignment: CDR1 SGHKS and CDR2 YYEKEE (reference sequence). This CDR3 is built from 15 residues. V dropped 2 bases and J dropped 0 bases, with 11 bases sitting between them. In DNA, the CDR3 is TGTGCCAGCAGCTTAGCAGGTAGCTTGAACACTGAAGCTTTCTTT. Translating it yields CASSLAGSLNTEAFF.

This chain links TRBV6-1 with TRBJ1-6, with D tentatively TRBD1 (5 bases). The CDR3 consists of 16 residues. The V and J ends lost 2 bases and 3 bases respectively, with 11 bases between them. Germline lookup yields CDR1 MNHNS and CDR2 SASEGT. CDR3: CASSERDGYYNSPLHF. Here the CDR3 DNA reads TGTGCCAGCAGTGAAAGGGACGGATACTATAATTCACCCCTCCACTTT.

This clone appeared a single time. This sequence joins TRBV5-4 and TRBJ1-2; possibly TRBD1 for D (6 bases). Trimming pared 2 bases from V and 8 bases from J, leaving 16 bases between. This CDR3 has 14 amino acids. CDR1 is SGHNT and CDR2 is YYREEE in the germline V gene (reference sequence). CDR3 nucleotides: TGTGCCAGCAGCTTCATCCAGGGGCGGGAAGGCTACACCTTC. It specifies CASSFIQGREGYTF.

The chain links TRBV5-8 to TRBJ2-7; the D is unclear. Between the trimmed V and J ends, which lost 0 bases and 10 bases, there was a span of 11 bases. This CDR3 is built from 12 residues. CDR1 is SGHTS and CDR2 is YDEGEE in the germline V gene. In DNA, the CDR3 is TGTGCCAGCAGCTTGGCCGACTCCAACCAGTACTTC. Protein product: CASSLADSNQYF. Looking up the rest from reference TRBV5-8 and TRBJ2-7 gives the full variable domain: EAGVTQSPTHLIKTRGQQATLRCSPISGHTSVYWYQQALGLGLQFLLWYDEGEERNRGNFPPRFSGRQFPNYSSELNVNALELEDSALYLCASSLADSNQYFGPGTRLTVT.

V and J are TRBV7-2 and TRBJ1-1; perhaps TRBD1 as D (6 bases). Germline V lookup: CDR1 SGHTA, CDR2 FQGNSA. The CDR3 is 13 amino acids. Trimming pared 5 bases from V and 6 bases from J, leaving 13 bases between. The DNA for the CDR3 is TGTGCCAGCAGCGCCACAGGGAGAGCTGAAGCTTTCTTT. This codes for CASSATGRAEAFF. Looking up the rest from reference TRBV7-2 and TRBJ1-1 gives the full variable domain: GAGVSQSPSNKVTEKGKDVELRCDPISGHTALYWYRQSLGQGLEFLIYFQGNSAPDKSGLPSDRFSAERTGGSVSTLTIQRTQQEDSAVYLCASSATGRAEAFFGQGTRLTVV.

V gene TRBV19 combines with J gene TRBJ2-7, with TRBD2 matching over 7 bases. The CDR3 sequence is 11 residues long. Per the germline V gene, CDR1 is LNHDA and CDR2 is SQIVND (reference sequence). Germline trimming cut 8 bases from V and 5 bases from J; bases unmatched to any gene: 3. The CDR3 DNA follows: TGTGCCAGTGGAACTAGCGACGAGCAGTACTTC. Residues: CASGTSDEQYF.

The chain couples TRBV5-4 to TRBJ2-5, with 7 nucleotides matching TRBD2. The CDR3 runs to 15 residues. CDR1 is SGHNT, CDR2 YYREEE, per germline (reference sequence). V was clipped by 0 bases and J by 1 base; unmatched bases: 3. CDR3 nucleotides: TGTGCCAGCAGCTTGGTAGCGGGCAGCCAAGAGACCCAGTACTTC. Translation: CASSLVAGSQETQYF. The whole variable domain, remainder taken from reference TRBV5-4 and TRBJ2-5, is ETGVTQSPTHLIKTRGQQVTLRCSSQSGHNTVSWYQQALGQGPQFIFQYYREEENGRGNFPPRFSGLQFPNYSSELNVNALELDDSALYLCASSLVAGSQETQYFGPGTRLLVL.

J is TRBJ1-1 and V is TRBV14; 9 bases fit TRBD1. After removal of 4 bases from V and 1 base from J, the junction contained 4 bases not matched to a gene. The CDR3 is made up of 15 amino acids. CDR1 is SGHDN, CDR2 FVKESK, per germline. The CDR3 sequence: CASSRKTGGNTEAFF. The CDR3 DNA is TGTGCCAGCAGCCGAAAGACAGGGGGGAACACTGAAGCTTTCTTT.

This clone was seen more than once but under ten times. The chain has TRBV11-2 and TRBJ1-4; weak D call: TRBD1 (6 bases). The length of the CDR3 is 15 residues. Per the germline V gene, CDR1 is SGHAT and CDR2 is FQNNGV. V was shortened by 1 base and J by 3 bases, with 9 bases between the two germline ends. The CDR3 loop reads CASSLAAGANEKLFF. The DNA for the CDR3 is TGTGCCAGCAGCTTAGCGGCAGGGGCTAATGAAAAACTGTTTTTT. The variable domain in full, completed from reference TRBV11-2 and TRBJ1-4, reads EAGVAQSPRYKIIEKRQSVAFWCNPISGHATLYWYQQILGQGPKLLIQFQNNGVVDDSQLPKDRFSAERLKGVDSTLKIQPAKLEDSAVYLCASSLAAGANEKLFFGSGTQLSVL.

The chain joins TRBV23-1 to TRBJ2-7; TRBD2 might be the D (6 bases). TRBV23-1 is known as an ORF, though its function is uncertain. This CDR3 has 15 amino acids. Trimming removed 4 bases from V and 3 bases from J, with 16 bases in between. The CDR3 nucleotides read TGCGCCAGCAGTCTGGGAATGGCGGACTACTACGAGCAGTACTTC. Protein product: CASSLGMADYYEQYF.

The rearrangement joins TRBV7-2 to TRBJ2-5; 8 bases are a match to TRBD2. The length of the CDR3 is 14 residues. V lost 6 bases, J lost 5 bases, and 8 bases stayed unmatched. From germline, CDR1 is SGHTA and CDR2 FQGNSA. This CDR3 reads CASRLTGGAETQYF. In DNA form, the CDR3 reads TGTGCCAGCAGGTTAACCGGGGGGGCGGAGACCCAGTACTTC.

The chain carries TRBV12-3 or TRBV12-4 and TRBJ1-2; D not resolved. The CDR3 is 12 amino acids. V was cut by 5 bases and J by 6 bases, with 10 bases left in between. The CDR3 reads CASSGPGDGYTF. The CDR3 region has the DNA TGTGCCAGCAGTGGGCCTGGGGATGGCTACACCTTC.

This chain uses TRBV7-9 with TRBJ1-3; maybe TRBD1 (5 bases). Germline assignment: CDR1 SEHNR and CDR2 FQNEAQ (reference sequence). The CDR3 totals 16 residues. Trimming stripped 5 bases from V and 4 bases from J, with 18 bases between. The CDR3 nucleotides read TGTGCCAGCAGCCCCCCGGGGACCCCGGCCGGAAACACCATATATTTT. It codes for CASSPPGTPAGNTIYF.

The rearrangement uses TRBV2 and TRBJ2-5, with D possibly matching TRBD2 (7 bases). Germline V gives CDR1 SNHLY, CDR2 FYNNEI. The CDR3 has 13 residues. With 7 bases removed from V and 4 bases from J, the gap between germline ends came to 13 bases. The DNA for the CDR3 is TGTGCCAGCATGATGGCGGGGGCAGAGACCCAGTACTTC. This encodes CASMMAGAETQYF.